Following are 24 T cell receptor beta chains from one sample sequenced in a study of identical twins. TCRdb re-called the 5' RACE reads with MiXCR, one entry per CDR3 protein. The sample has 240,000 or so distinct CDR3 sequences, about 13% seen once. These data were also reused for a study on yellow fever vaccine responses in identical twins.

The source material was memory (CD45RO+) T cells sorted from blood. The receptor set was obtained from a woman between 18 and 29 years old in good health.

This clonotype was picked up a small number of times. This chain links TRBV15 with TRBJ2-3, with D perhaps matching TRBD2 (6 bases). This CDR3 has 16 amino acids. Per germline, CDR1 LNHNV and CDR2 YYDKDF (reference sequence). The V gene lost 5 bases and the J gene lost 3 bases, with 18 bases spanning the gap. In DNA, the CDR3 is TGTGCCACCAGCGGGGTGAGGGCGGGGAGAACAGATACGCAGTATTTT. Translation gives CATSGVRAGRTDTQYF.

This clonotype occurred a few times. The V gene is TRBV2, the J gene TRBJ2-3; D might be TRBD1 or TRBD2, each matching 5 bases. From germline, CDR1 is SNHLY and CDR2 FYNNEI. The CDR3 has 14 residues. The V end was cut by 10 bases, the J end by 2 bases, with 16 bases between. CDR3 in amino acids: CANTAWGTTDTQYF. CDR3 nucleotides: TGTGCCAACACCGCTTGGGGGACCACAGATACGCAGTATTTT. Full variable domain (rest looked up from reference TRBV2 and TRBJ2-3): EPEVTQTPSHQVTQMGQEVILRCVPISNHLYFYWYRQILGQKVEFLVSFYNNEISEKSEIFDDQFSVERPDGSNFTLKIRSTKLEDSAMYFCANTAWGTTDTQYFGPGTRLTVL.

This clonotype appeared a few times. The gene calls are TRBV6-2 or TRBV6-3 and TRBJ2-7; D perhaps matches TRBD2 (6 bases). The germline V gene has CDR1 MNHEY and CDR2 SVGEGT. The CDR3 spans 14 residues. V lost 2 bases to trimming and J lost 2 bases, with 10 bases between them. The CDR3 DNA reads TGTGCCAGCAGTTACGGAGCTAGCGCCTACGAGCAGTACTTC. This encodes CASSYGASAYEQYF.

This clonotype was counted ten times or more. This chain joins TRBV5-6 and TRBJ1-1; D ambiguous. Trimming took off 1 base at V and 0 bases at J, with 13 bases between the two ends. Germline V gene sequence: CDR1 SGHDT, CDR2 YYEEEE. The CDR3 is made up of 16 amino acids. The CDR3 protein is CASSLKFNSLNTEAFF. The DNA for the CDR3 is TGTGCCAGCAGCTTGAAATTTAACAGCCTGAACACTGAAGCTTTCTTT.

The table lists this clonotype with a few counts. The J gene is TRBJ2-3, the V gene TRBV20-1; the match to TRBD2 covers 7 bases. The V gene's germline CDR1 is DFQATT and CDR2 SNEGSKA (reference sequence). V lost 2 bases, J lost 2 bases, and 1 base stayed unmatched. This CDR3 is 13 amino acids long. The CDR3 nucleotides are TGCAGTGCTAGAAGCGGGAACACAGATACGCAGTATTTT. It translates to CSARSGNTDTQYF.

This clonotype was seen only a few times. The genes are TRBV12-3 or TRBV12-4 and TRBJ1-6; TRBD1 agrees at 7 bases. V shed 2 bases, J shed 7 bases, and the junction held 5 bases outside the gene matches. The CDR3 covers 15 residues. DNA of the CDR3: TGTGCCAGCAGTTTATTGGGGACAGTAAATTCACCCCTCCACTTT. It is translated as CASSLLGTVNSPLHF.

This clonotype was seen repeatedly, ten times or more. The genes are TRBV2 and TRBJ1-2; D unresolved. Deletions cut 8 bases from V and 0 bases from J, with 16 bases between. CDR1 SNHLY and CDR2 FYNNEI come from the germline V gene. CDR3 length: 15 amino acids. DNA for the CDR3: TGTGCCAGCGGAAGACGCGGGCTTACTAACTATGGCTACACCTTC. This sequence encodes CASGRRGLTNYGYTF.

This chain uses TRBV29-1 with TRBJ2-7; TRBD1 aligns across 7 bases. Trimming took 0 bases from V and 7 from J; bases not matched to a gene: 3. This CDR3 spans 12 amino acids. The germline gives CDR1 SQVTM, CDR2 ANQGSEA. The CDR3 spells CSVEEHRGEQYF. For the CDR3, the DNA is TGCAGCGTTGAAGAACACAGGGGAGAGCAGTACTTC.

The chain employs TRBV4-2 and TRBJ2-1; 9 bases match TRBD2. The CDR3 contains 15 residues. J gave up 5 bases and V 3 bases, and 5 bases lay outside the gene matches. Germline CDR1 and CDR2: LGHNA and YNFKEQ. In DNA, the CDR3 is TGTGCCAGCAGCCAGGTCCCTAGCGGGAACAATGAGCAGTTCTTC. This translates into CASSQVPSGNNEQFF.

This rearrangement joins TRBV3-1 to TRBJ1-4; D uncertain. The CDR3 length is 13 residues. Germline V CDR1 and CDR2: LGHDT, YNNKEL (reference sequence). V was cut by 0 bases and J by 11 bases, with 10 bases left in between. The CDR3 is CASSQDRGEKLFF. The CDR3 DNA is TGTGCCAGCAGCCAAGATCGCGGGGAGAAACTGTTTTTT.

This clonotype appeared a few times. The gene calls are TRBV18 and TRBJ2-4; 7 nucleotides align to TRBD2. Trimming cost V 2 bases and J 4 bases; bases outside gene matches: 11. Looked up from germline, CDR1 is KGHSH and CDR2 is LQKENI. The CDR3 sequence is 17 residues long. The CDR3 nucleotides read TGTGCCAGCTCACCAATCCACGGGGAGGGGATGAAAAACATTCAGTACTTC. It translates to CASSPIHGEGMKNIQYF.

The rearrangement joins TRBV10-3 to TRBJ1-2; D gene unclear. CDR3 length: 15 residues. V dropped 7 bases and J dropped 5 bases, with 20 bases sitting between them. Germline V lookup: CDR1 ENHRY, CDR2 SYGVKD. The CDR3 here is CAINLGGRSSYGYTF. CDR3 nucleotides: TGTGCCATCAACTTAGGCGGCCGATCGAGTTATGGCTACACCTTC.

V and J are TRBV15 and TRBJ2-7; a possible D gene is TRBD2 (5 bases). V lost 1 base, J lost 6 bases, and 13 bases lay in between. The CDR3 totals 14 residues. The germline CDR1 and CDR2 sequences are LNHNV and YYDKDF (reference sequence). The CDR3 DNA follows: TGTGCCACCAGCAGAGCAGGAGGTCCGTCCGAGCAGTACTTC. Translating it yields CATSRAGGPSEQYF.

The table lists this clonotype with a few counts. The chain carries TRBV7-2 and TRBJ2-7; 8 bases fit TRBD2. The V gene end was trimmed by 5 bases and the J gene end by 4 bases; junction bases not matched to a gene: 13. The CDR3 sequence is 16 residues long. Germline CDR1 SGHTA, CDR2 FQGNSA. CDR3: CASSPGSAGGGYEQYF. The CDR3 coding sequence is TGTGCCAGCAGCCCGGGTTCGGCGGGAGGTGGTTACGAGCAGTACTTC.

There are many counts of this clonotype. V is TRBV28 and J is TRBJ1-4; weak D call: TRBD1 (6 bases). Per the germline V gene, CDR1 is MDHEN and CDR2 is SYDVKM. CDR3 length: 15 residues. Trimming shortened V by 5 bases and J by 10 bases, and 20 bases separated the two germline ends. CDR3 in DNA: TGTGCCAGCAGTGCACAGGGAACTCAGGTTGGAAAACTGTTTTTT. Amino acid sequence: CASSAQGTQVGKLFF. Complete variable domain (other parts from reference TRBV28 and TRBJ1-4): DVKVTQSSRYLVKRTGEKVFLECVQDMDHENMFWYRQDPGLGLRLIYFSYDVKMKEKGDIPEGYSVSREKKERFSLILESASTNQTSMYLCASSAQGTQVGKLFFGSGTQLSVL.

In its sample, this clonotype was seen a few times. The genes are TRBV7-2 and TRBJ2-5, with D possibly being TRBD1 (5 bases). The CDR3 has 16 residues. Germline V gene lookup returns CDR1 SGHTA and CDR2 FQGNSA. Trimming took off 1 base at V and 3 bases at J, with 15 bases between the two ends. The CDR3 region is CASSLVQGRLEETQYF. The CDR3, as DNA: TGTGCCAGCAGCTTAGTTCAGGGCCGGTTAGAAGAGACCCAGTACTTC.

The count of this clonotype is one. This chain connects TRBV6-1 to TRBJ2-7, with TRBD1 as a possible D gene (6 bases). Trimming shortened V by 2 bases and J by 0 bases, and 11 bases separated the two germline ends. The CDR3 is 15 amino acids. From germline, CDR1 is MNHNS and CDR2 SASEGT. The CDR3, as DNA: TGTGCCAGCAGTGAAACGACAGGAGCCTCCTACGAGCAGTACTTC. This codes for CASSETTGASYEQYF.

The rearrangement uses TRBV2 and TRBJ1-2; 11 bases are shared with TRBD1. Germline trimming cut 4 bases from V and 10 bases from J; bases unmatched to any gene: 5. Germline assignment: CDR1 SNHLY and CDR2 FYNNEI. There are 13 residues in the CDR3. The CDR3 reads CASSGTGGAYYTF. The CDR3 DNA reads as TGTGCCAGCAGTGGGACAGGGGGCGCTTACTACACCTTC.

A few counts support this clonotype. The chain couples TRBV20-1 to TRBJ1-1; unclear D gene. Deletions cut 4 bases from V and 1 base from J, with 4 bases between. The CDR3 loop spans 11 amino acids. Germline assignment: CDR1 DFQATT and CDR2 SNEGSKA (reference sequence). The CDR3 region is CSATGNTEAFF. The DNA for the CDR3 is TGCAGTGCTACGGGGAACACTGAAGCTTTCTTT.

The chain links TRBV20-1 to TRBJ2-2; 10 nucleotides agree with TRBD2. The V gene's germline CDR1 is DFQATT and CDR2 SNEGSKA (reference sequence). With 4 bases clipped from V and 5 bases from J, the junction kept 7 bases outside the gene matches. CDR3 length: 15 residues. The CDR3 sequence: CSATTSGMGTGELFF. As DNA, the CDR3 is TGCAGTGCTACTACTAGCGGGATGGGGACCGGGGAGCTGTTTTTT.

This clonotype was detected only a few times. DNA of the CDR3: TGCGCCAGCAGCTCCGGGACTAGCACCGGGGAGCTGTTTTTT. Translated, it gives CASSSGTSTGELFF. This sequence joins TRBV5-1 and TRBJ2-2, with 8 positions matching TRBD2. This CDR3 contains 14 residues. The J segment lost 4 bases and the V segment lost 3 bases, leaving 2 bases of the junction unmatched. Germline values: CDR1 SGHRS, CDR2 YFSETQ.

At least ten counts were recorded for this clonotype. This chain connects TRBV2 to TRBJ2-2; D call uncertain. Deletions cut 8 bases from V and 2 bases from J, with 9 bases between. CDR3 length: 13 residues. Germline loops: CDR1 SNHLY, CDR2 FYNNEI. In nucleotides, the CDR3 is TGTGCCAGCGGGGTCAGAAACACCGGGGAGCTGTTTTTT. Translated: CASGVRNTGELFF.

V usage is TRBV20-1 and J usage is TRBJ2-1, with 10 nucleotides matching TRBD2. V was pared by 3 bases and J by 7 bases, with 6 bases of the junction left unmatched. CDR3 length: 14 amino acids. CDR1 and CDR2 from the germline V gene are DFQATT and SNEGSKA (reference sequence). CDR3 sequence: CSARSLAGENEQFF. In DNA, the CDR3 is TGCAGTGCTAGGAGTCTAGCGGGAGAAAATGAGCAGTTCTTC.

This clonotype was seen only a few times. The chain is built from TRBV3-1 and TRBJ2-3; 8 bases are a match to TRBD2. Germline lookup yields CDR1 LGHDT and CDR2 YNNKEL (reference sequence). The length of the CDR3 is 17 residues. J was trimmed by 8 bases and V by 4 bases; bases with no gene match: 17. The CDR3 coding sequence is TGTGCCAGCAGCCCCCTCGGAGTAGCGGGGTCTTCGGGTACGCAGTATTTT. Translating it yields CASSPLGVAGSSGTQYF.